A single sample gave rise to the 6 T cell receptor beta chains below, sequenced in a study of cytomegalovirus exposure and HLA in healthy donors. PCR was performed using 60 Vbeta and 13 Jbeta primers. Profiling relied on immunoSEQ multiplex PCR, and the TCRdb table lists in-frame clones only, not all of them. The sample comprises around 160,000 clones, 79% of which are singletons, and 6.5% to 8% rests with the top ten. Sequenced input: PBMCs. The receptor source for this set is a woman aged 35 to 49 in good health and CMV-seropositive.

V usage is TRBV19 and J usage is TRBJ2-7; weak D call: TRBD1 (6 bases). Deletions cut 4 bases from V and 4 bases from J, with 14 bases between. CDR1 is LNHDA and CDR2 is SQIVND in the germline V gene (reference sequence). CDR3 length: 14 amino acids. The CDR3 protein is CASSNPDRKYEQYF. The CDR3 nucleotides are TGTGCCAGTAGTAATCCGGACAGAAAATACGAGCAGTACTTC.

This clone was counted only a few times. The V and J genes are TRBV7-2 and TRBJ1-1; no definite D call. Trimming pared 2 bases from V and 4 bases from J, leaving 11 bases between. This CDR3 region has 14 residues. CDR1 is SGHTA and CDR2 is FQGNSA in the germline V gene. The CDR3 DNA sequence: TGTGCCAGCAGCTTAATGGGTCAGGTCACTGAAGCTTTCTTT. It yields the protein CASSLMGQVTEAFF.

This clone was seen a few times. This chain links TRBV9 with TRBJ1-2, with TRBD1 matching over 7 bases. V was pared by 5 bases and J by 4 bases, with 5 bases of the junction left unmatched. There are 13 residues in the CDR3. Germline V gives CDR1 SGDLS, CDR2 YYNGEE. In DNA form, the CDR3 reads TGTGCCAGCAGTGAGACAGGGATCTATGGCTACACCTTC. Protein product: CASSETGIYGYTF.

This clone was seen once. V is TRBV4-2 and J is TRBJ2-7; D is uncertain. CDR3 length: 14 amino acids. Germline V lookup: CDR1 LGHNA, CDR2 YNFKEQ. Between the trimmed V and J ends, which lost 4 bases and 4 bases, there was a span of 14 bases. The CDR3 protein is CASSPGVRVYEQYF. The CDR3 region has the DNA TGTGCCAGCAGCCCCGGCGTTCGGGTTTACGAGCAGTACTTC.

The chain carries TRBV19 and TRBJ2-6, with TRBD1 identical over 9 bases. The CDR3 has 15 amino acids. Germline V gene sequence: CDR1 LNHDA, CDR2 SQIVND (reference sequence). V lost 6 bases, J lost 0 bases, and 0 bases stayed unmatched. The CDR3 reads CASRTGGSGANVLTF. CDR3 DNA: TGTGCCAGTAGGACAGGGGGCTCTGGGGCCAACGTCCTGACTTTC.

The chain joins TRBV5-1 to TRBJ2-1, with 7 bases that match TRBD2. Germline CDR1 is SGHRS and CDR2 is YFSETQ. The V segment lost 4 bases and the J segment 2 bases; nucleotides outside the gene matches: 0. There are 13 residues in the CDR3. The CDR3 DNA reads as TGCGCCAGCAGCGGACTAGCCTACAATGAGCAGTTCTTC. Protein sequence: CASSGLAYNEQFF.